Presented here are 8 T cell receptor beta chains from one specimen sequenced in a study of blood T cell repertoires in COVID-19. Assay: immunoSEQ multiplex PCR; the TCRdb copy retains only in-frame clones and omits some. The table records a few hundred thousand clones, about 85% of them present only once. The specimen was PBMCs or T cells enriched from blood (not recorded which). The receptors were gathered from a woman aged 30 to 39 who had recovered from COVID-19.

This sequence joins TRBV5-1 and TRBJ1-4, with D tentatively TRBD1 (6 bases). The ends were cut back, 3 bases at V and 3 bases at J, with 12 bases in the middle. Germline CDR1 and CDR2: SGHRS and YFSETQ. This CDR3 comprises 15 residues. The CDR3 sequence is CASSSTGLSNEKLFF. The CDR3 DNA follows: TGCGCCAGCAGCTCCACAGGGTTGTCTAATGAAAAACTGTTTTTT.

This chain connects TRBV21-1 to TRBJ1-5; the table's D call TRBD1 went unverified against the DNA. TRBV21-1 is described as a pseudogene. This CDR3 is 19 amino acids long. The DNA for the CDR3 is TGTGCCAGCAGCAATCTCACCACGGACAGGGGTATATTGGATCAGCCCCAGCATTTT. It yields the protein CASSNLTTDRGILDQPQHF.

The chain combines TRBV5-6 with TRBJ1-2; no reliable D call. Germline V gene lookup returns CDR1 SGHDT and CDR2 YYEEEE. V was clipped by 6 bases and J by 6 bases, with 18 bases between them. CDR3 length: 14 residues. In nucleotides, the CDR3 is TGTGCCAGCACACGGACGGCGAGGGTCGATGGCTACACCTTC. Amino acid sequence: CASTRTARVDGYTF.

This clone was seen a few times. This chain links TRBV7-9 with TRBJ2-7; 7 nucleotides line up with TRBD1. Germline V gives CDR1 SEHNR, CDR2 FQNEAQ (reference sequence). The CDR3 length is 14 residues. J gave up 2 bases and V 5 bases, and 6 bases lay outside the gene matches. The CDR3 DNA reads TGTGCCAGCAGCCAACGGGACAGCGCCTACGAGCAGTACTTC. Translation: CASSQRDSAYEQYF.

The chain couples TRBV27 to TRBJ1-2, with 8 positions matching TRBD1. In germline, CDR1 is MNHEY, CDR2 SMNVEV (reference sequence). V dropped 5 bases and J dropped 5; count of bases not matched to a gene: 4. The CDR3 is 13 amino acids. For the CDR3, the DNA is TGTGCCAGCAGTCACCAGGGGGCTTATGGCTACACCTTC. Translation gives CASSHQGAYGYTF.

In this sample, this clone turned up a few times. One end of the junction varies from germline; a read error may be responsible. The gene calls are TRBV15 and TRBJ2-4; 9 positions match TRBD1. The CDR3 length is 13 residues. Germline-derived CDR1 and CDR2 are LNHNV and YYDKDF (reference sequence). CDR3 sequence: CATSRQAGTGSFF. CDR3 nucleotides: TGTGCCACCAGCAGACAAGCCGGGACAGGGAGTTTTTTC.

This clone was counted a single time. This chain uses TRBV24-1 with TRBJ1-1; TRBD1 matches 7 bases. CDR3 size: 17 residues. The ends lost 5 bases at V and 6 bases at J; junction bases unmatched: 17. Germline lookup yields CDR1 KGHDR and CDR2 SFDVKD. CDR3 sequence: CATSAEWQGGRGSEAFF. In DNA, the CDR3 is TGTGCCACCAGTGCAGAGTGGCAGGGGGGCCGAGGTTCTGAAGCTTTCTTT.

V usage is TRBV5-6 and J usage is TRBJ1-2; D is unclear. Trimming left V 0 bases short and J 10 bases short, with 13 bases between. CDR1 SGHDT and CDR2 YYEEEE come from the germline V gene. This CDR3 contains 13 residues. CDR3 sequence (DNA): TGTGCCAGCAGCTTGGGTAGCACCCATCTCTACACCTTC. This sequence encodes CASSLGSTHLYTF.